The clone carrying this TCR beta chain appeared a single time. The data were obtained in a study of cytomegalovirus exposure and HLA in healthy donors. The overall study: An analysis done earlier identified more than 100 million unique TCR beta sequences from about 179 million T cells.

Researchers ran the PCR with 60 Vbeta and 13 Jbeta primers. The table came from immunoSEQ multiplex PCR; TCRdb's copy has only in-frame clones and leaves some out. The table records about 110,000 clones, about two thirds of them present only once. Unmatched junction bases numbered 4, after V lost 4 bases and J lost 4 bases. Germline lookup yields CDR1 LGHNA and CDR2 YSLEER. The CDR3 extends over 13 amino acids. V gene TRBV4-3 combines with J gene TRBJ2-7; the match to TRBD2 covers 7 bases. This sequence originates from a middle-aged woman in good health and CMV-seropositive. What was sequenced was PBMCs. The CDR3 DNA is TGCGCCAGCAGCCCGGGGCGGGAGTACGAGCAGTACTTC. Protein product: CASSPGREYEQYF.